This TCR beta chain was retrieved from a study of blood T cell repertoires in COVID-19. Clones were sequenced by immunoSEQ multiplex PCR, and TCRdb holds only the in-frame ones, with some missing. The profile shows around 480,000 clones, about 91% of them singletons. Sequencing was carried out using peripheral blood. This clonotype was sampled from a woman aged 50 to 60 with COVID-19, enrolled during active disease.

The CDR3 is CASSQDSRAQGYTF. The CDR3 coding sequence is TGTGCCAGCAGCCAAGACTCCAGGGCTCAAGGCTACACCTTC. The J gene is TRBJ1-2, the V gene TRBV3-1 (or the pseudogene TRBV3-2); tentative D call: TRBD1 (5 bases). V lost 0 bases to trimming and J lost 8 bases, with 13 bases between them. The CDR3 runs 14 residues. The germline V gene encodes CDR1 LGHDT and CDR2 YNNKEL (reference sequence).